This T cell receptor (beta chain) was captured by sequencing in a study of T-cell memory formation after mild COVID-19. This clonotype has a count of ten or more. TCRdb used MiXCR to reprocess the 5' RACE reads, holding one entry per CDR3 protein. The sample holds under 300,000 distinct CDR3 sequences, over 8.5% seen once. The V gene's germline CDR1 is MNHEY and CDR2 SVGAGI. V was trimmed by 2 bases and J by 2 bases, leaving 9 bases between them. The CDR3 loop spans 14 amino acids. The sample taken for sequencing was PBMCs or a T cell subset sorted from them (not recorded which). The J gene is TRBJ1-2, the V gene TRBV6-5, with D possibly matching TRBD1 (6 bases). This receptor was identified in a man aged 18 to 35 who had mild COVID-19 (a few samples of this study predate the infection). Cell type and time point are not known. The CDR3 here is CASSYGGQNYGYTF. The CDR3 DNA is TGTGCCAGCAGTTACGGGGGGCAGAACTATGGCTACACCTTC.